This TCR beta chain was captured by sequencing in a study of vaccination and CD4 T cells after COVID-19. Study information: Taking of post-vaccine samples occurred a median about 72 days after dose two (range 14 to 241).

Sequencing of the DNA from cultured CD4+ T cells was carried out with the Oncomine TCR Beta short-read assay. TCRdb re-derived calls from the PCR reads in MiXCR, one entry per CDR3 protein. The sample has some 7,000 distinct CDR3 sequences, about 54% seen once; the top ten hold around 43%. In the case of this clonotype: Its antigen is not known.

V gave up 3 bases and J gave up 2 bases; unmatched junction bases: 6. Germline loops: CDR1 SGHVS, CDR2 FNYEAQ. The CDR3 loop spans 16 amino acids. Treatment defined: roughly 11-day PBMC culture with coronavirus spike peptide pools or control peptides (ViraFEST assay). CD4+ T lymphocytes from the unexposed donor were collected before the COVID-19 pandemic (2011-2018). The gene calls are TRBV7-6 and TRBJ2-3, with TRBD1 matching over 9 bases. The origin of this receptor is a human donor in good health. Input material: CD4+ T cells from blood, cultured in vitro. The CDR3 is CASSLSGQGTTDTQYF. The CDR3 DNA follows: TGTGCCAGCAGCTTGAGCGGACAGGGGACCACAGATACGCAGTATTTT.